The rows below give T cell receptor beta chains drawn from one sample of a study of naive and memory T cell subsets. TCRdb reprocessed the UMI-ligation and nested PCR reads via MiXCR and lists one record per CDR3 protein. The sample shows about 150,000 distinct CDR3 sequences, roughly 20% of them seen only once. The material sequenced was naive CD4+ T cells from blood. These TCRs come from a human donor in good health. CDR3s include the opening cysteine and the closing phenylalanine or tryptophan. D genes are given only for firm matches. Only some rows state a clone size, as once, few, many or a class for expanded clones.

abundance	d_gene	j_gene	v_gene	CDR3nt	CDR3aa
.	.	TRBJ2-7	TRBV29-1	TGCAGCGTTGAACTCCGGGACGGAGGAACCAGCTCCTACGAGCAGTACTTC	CSVELRDGGTSSYEQYF
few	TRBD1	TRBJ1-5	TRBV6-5	TGTGCCAGCAGAAGACAGGGGGCAAGCAATCAGCCCCAGCATTTT	CASRRQGASNQPQHF
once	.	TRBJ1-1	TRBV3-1	TGTGCCAGCAGCCAGGGAGGGGACACTGAAGCTTTCTTT	CASSQGGDTEAFF
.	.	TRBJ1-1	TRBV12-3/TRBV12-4	TGTGCCAGCACCCTAAGAGGGGCCACTGAAGCTTTCTTT	CASTLRGATEAFF
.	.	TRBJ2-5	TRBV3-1	TGTGCCAGCAGCCGGATGTTACAAGAGACCCAGTACTTC	CASSRMLQETQYF
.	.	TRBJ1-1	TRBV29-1	TGCAGCGTCTTGAACACTGAAGCTTTCTTT	CSVLNTEAFF
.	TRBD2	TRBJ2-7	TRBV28	TGTGCCAGCCGAAGCGGACTAGCGTCCTACGAGCAGTACTTC	CASRSGLASYEQYF
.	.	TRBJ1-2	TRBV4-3	TGCGCCAGCAGCCAAGATTACGACTCAGACTATGGCTACACCTTC	CASSQDYDSDYGYTF
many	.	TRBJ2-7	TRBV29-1	TGCAGCGTTGAAAGTGGGGACCCCTACGAGCAGTACTTC	CSVESGDPYEQYF
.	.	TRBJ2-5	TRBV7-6	TGTGCCAGCAGCGCTAGAGAGACCCAGTACTTC	CASSARETQYF
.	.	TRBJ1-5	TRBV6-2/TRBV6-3	TGTGCCAGCAAAAAGACTGCGCCGAGGGGGCCCCAGCATTTT	CASKKTAPRGPQHF
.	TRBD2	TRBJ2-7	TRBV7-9	TGTGCCAGCAGCTTGGGCCGGGGACTAGCCGATTATCGCTCCTACGAGCAGTACTTC	CASSLGRGLADYRSYEQYF
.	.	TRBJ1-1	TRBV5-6	TGTGCCAGCAGCTTGCCGGCAACTAGGAGCACTGAAGCTTTCTTT	CASSLPATRSTEAFF
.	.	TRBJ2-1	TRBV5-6	TGTGCCAGCAGCTACTTACAGGGAGGCAATGAGCAGTTCTTC	CASSYLQGGNEQFF
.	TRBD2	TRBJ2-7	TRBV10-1	TGCGCCAGCAGTGAAACAGAAAAGACTAGCACCTACGAGCAGTACTTC	CASSETEKTSTYEQYF
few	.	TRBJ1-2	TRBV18	TGTGCCAGCTCACCCCGGGGAAACCAAGACTATGGCTACACCTTC	CASSPRGNQDYGYTF
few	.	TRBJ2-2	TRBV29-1	TGCAGCGTTGACGGGGGTCAGAGGGGGCCACGCCCCGGGGAGCTGTTTTTT	CSVDGGQRGPRPGELFF
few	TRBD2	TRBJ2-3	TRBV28	TGTGCCAGCAGTTTTGGTGGCGGGAGAACAGATACGCAGTATTTT	CASSFGGGRTDTQYF
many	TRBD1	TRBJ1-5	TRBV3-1	TGTGCCAGCAGCCAGACAGGGAATAGCAATCAGCCCCAGCATTTT	CASSQTGNSNQPQHF
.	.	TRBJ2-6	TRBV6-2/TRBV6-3	TGTGCCAGCAGTTACACCAACAGGGCGGCCAACGTCCTGACTTTC	CASSYTNRAANVLTF
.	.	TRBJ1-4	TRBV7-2	TGTGCCAGCAGCTTAGACACAGCAGGGGTGGGCGAAAAACTGTTTTTT	CASSLDTAGVGEKLFF
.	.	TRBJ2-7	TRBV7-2	TGTGCCAGCAGCTTAGGTCTGGGATTTGGGTCTACGGGGGCCTACGAGCAGTACTTC	CASSLGLGFGSTGAYEQYF
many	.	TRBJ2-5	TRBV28	TGTGCCAGCAACCAAAAATGGGGGCGGAGGGAGACCCAGTACTTC	CASNQKWGRRETQYF
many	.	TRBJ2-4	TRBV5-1	TGCGCCAGCAGCTTCAGCGGCCCGATAGCCAAAAACATTCAGTACTTC	CASSFSGPIAKNIQYF
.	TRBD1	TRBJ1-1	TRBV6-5	TGTGCCAGCAGTTACCATGACAGGGGAAAAGCTTTCTTT	CASSYHDRGKAFF
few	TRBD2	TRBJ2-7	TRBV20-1	TGCAGTGCTAGAGACTTTAGCGGGAGGGACTACGAGCAGTACTTC	CSARDFSGRDYEQYF
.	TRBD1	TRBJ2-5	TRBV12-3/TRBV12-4	TGTGCCAGCAGAGAAGACAGGGGGCCCAGGGAGACCCAGTACTTC	CASREDRGPRETQYF
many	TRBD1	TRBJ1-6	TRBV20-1	TGCAGTGCTAGAGGACAGGGCTATAATTCACCCCTCCACTTT	CSARGQGYNSPLHF
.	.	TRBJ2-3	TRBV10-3	TGTGCCACACAATGGAACGACGTAACAGATACGCAGTATTTT	CATQWNDVTDTQYF
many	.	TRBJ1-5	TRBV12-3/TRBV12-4	TGTGCCAGCAGTCCCGGGCAACCCGGGAATCAGCCCCAGCATTTT	CASSPGQPGNQPQHF
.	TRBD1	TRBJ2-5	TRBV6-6	TGTGCCAGCAGTCAAACCGGGACAGGGGGTCGGGAGACCCAGTACTTC	CASSQTGTGGRETQYF
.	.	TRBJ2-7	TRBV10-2	TGCGCCAGCAGTGAGTCGTATGAGCAGTACTTC	CASSESYEQYF
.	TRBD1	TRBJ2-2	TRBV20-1	TGCAGTGCTCCGGACAGGGGGGTAGGGGGCGGGGAGCTGTTTTTT	CSAPDRGVGGGELFF
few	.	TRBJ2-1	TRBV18	TGTGCCAGCCTAATGGCTAGGGGTTGGAATGAGCAGTTCTTC	CASLMARGWNEQFF
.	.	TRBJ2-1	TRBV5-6	TGTGCCAGCAGCTTAGGCATGGTCAATGAGCAGTTCTTC	CASSLGMVNEQFF
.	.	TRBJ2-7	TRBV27	TGTGCCAGCAGTAAAGGGACCAACGCCTTTTACGAGCAGTACTTC	CASSKGTNAFYEQYF
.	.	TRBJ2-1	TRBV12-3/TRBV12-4	TGTGCCAGCAGTTTCCGGGGGTTGTCCTACAATGAGCAGTTCTTC	CASSFRGLSYNEQFF
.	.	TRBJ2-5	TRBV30	TGTGCCTGGAGCGGGGACACCGGGGAAAGGGCCCAGTACTTC	CAWSGDTGERAQYF
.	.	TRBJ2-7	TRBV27	TGTGCCAGCAGTTTCGATAGTGCAGGTCCTTACGAGCAGTACTTC	CASSFDSAGPYEQYF
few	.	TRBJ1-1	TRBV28	TGTGCCAGCAGTTTAATCTTCGTCGGCACTGAAGCTTTCTTT	CASSLIFVGTEAFF
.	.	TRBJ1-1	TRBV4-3	TGCGCCAGCACCCCGGGGCGGGGGCGGGGGAACACTGAAGCTTTCTTT	CASTPGRGRGNTEAFF
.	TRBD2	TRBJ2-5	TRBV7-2	TGTGCCAGCAGCTTAGCTCCAGCGGGAGGACAAGAGACCCAGTACTTC	CASSLAPAGGQETQYF
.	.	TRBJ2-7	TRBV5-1	TGCGCCAGCAGCTTAAGGGGCAGGGGGGCCGGCGAGCAGTACTTC	CASSLRGRGAGEQYF
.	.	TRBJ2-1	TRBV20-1	TGCAGTTGCGCGGAAACTTACAATGAGCAGTTCTTC	CSCAETYNEQFF
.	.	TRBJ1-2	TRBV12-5	TGTGCTAGTGGTTTGCCCCTCCGAGGCTACACCTTC	CASGLPLRGYTF
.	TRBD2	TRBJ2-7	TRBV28	TGTGCCAGCAGTGAACTAGCGGGAGCCTCCTACGAGCAGTACTTC	CASSELAGASYEQYF
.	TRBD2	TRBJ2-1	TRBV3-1	TGTGCCAGCAGCCCGTACCAACTAGCGGGAGATGAGCAGTTCTTC	CASSPYQLAGDEQFF
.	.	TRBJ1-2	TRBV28	TGTGCCAGCATGGTGGGGGCTGCCTATGGCTACACCTTC	CASMVGAAYGYTF
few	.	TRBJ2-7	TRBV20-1	TGCAGTGCTAGAGATAGGAGGGAGGTATCCTACGAGCAGTACTTC	CSARDRREVSYEQYF